This is a list of T cell receptor beta chains from one sample in a study of T cell responses to AZD1222 COVID-19 vaccine. Profiled with immunoSEQ multiplex PCR; TCRdb holds only in-frame clones, not every one. Among 100,000 to 150,000 clones, more than 85% were seen once, and the ten largest hold roughly 7%. The sequencing used peripheral blood, collected 28 days after the second AZD1222 dose. All receptors derive from an adult who received the AZD1222 COVID-19 vaccine. Both conserved end residues are part of each CDR3. D genes are given only for firm matches. Clone size, where shown, is once, few, many, or a class for clones that have expanded.

J gene	clone size	D gene	V gene	CDR3 protein	CDR3 DNA
TRBJ1-1	.	.	TRBV6-4	CASSDSREGNTEAFF	TGTGCCAGCAGTGACTCAAGGGAGGGGAACACTGAAGCTTTCTTT
TRBJ1-5	.	.	TRBV7-9	CASSLNQGRRNQPQHF	TGTGCCAGCAGCTTGAATCAGGGGAGACGGAATCAGCCCCAGCATTTT
TRBJ1-6	.	.	TRBV9	CASSVGSSPRGNSPLHF	TGTGCCAGCAGCGTAGGGAGCTCACCAAGGGGGAATTCACCCCTCCACTTT
TRBJ2-7	few	.	TRBV5-1	CASSHAAGLDEQYF	TGCGCCAGCAGCCACGCTGCGGGGTTAGACGAGCAGTACTTC
TRBJ2-5	once	TRBD2	TRBV27	CASSHLAGISEAQETQYF	TGTGCCAGCAGCCACCTAGCGGGAATCAGTGAAGCCCAAGAGACCCAGTACTTC
TRBJ2-3	.	.	TRBV28	CASSFSLGLTDTQYF	TGTGCCAGCAGTTTTTCGTTGGGCCTCACAGATACGCAGTATTTT
TRBJ2-5	.	.	TRBV5-1	CASSAGQQVQETQYF	TGCGCCAGCAGCGCGGGACAGCAAGTACAAGAGACCCAGTACTTC
TRBJ2-7	.	TRBD1	TRBV29-1	CSVATGTGSYEQYF	TGCAGCGTCGCAACCGGGACAGGGTCCTACGAGCAGTACTTC
TRBJ2-2	once	.	TRBV7-6	CASSLRSPGELFF	TGTGCCAGCAGCTTGAGATCCCCCGGGGAGCTGTTTTTT
TRBJ1-3	.	.	TRBV3-1/TRBV3-2	CASSQGPGAHIYF	TGTGCCAGCAGCCAAGGCCCGGGGGCCCACATATATTTT
TRBJ2-3	.	.	TRBV25-1	CASKGILSTDTQYF	TGTGCCAGCAAAGGGATATTAAGCACAGATACGCAGTATTTT
TRBJ1-6	.	.	TRBV5-1	CASSPVYDSPLHF	TGCGCCAGCAGCCCCGTATACGATTCACCCCTCCACTTT
TRBJ1-4	.	.	TRBV9	CASSVDLGVNEKLFF	TGTGCCAGCAGCGTAGATTTAGGGGTTAATGAAAAACTGTTTTTT
TRBJ2-1	.	TRBD1	TRBV15	CATSRDSGTASYNEQFF	TGTGCCACCAGCAGAGATAGTGGGACAGCTTCCTACAATGAGCAGTTCTTC
TRBJ2-1	.	.	TRBV20-1	CSASRRDEQFF	TGCAGTGCTAGCAGGCGTGATGAGCAGTTCTTC
TRBJ1-6	.	.	TRBV5-1	CASSLVGGKSPLHF	TGCGCCAGCAGCTTGGTGGGGGGCAAGTCACCCCTCCACTTT
TRBJ2-7	.	.	TRBV5-1	CASSLGTDLYEQYF	TGCGCCAGCAGCTTGGGGACAGACCTCTACGAGCAGTACTTC
TRBJ2-7	.	TRBD1	TRBV6-5	CASTRQGSYEQYF	TGTGCCAGCACCCGACAGGGTTCCTACGAGCAGTACTTC
TRBJ1-6	few	TRBD1	TRBV19	CASSISRGGYSPLHF	TGTGCCAGTAGTATCTCCAGGGGGGGATATTCACCCCTCCACTTT
TRBJ2-7	.	.	TRBV6-2/TRBV6-3	CASSYHYEQYF	TGTGCCAGCAGTTACCACTACGAGCAGTACTTC
TRBJ1-5	.	.	TRBV27	CASSSGGGRSNQPQHF	TGTGCCAGCAGTTCCGGTGGAGGGCGTAGCAATCAGCCCCAGCATTTT
TRBJ1-1	.	.	TRBV11-2	CASSWVRGAGEAFF	TGTGCCAGCAGCTGGGTCCGGGGGGCAGGGGAAGCTTTCTTT
TRBJ1-1	.	.	TRBV11-3	CASSVQDSDTEAFF	TGTGCCAGCAGCGTTCAGGACAGCGACACTGAAGCTTTCTTT
TRBJ2-7	.	.	TRBV11-2	CASSLDRGYYEQYF	TGTGCCAGCAGCTTAGACAGGGGATACTACGAGCAGTACTTC
TRBJ1-5	once	.	TRBV7-9	CASSLGGQPQHF	TGTGCCAGCAGCTTAGGGGGACAGCCCCAGCATTTT
TRBJ2-1	.	.	TRBV19	CASSIFPTSSYNEQFF	TGTGCCAGTAGTATATTCCCTACCAGCTCCTACAATGAGCAGTTCTTC
TRBJ1-1	.	.	TRBV2	CASSEIRGAFF	TGTGCCAGCAGTGAAATAAGGGGAGCTTTCTTT
TRBJ2-5	.	.	TRBV20-1	CSASDRGETQYF	TGCAGTGCTAGTGACCGGGGAGAGACCCAGTACTTC
TRBJ2-1	once	.	TRBV28	CASSGLAAQFF	TGTGCCAGCAGTGGGTTAGCGGCTCAGTTCTTC
TRBJ2-2	.	TRBD2	TRBV2	CAAGGVPGELFF	TGTGCCGCGGGGGGGGTCCCCGGGGAGCTGTTTTTT
TRBJ2-2	.	.	TRBV9	CASSVHPGANTGELFF	TGTGCCAGCAGCGTTCACCCGGGGGCGAACACCGGGGAGCTGTTTTTT
TRBJ1-1	once	.	TRBV6-5	CASTPLMNTEAFF	TGTGCCAGCACCCCTTTAATGAACACTGAAGCTTTCTTT
TRBJ2-1	.	TRBD2	TRBV9	CASSVGLAGGNNEQFF	TGTGCCAGCAGCGTAGGCCTAGCGGGAGGAAACAATGAGCAGTTCTTC
TRBJ1-2	.	.	TRBV5-1	CASSLAGDTGGYTF	TGCGCCAGCAGCTTGGCCGGGGACACGGGTGGCTACACCTTC
TRBJ2-5	.	TRBD1	TRBV24-1	CATSDTGTGEEETQYF	TGTGCCACCAGTGATACCGGGACAGGGGAGGAAGAGACCCAGTACTTC
TRBJ1-1	.	.	TRBV6-5	CASSNSNTEAFF	TGTGCCAGCAGTAATTCAAACACTGAAGCTTTCTTT
TRBJ2-5	.	TRBD1	TRBV9	CASSLRGDRGLETQYF	TGTGCCAGCAGCCTCCGGGGGGACAGGGGGTTAGAGACCCAGTACTTC
TRBJ2-7	.	.	TRBV15	CATSRDLGASRFYEQYF	TGTGCCACCAGCAGAGATCTAGGAGCGAGTCGCTTCTACGAGCAGTACTTC
TRBJ1-2	.	.	TRBV12-3/TRBV12-4	CASSLGRFYGYTF	TGTGCCAGCAGTTTGGGCAGATTCTATGGCTACACCTTC
TRBJ2-2	.	TRBD1	TRBV2	CASRQGLTGELFF	TGTGCCAGTCGACAGGGGTTAACCGGGGAGCTGTTTTTT
TRBJ1-2	.	.	TRBV6-5	CASSYSQGLGYGYTF	TGTGCCAGCAGTTACTCGCAGGGGCTCGGCTATGGCTACACCTTC
TRBJ2-3	.	TRBD2	TRBV27	CASSFPTSGGPSTDTQYF	TGTGCCAGCAGTTTTCCCACTAGCGGGGGGCCCAGCACAGATACGCAGTATTTT
TRBJ1-6	.	.	TRBV6-4	CASSDSVEILSSYNSPLHF	TGTGCCAGCAGTGACTCTGTGGAGATTTTAAGCTCCTATAATTCACCCCTCCACTTT
TRBJ2-1	.	TRBD2	TRBV19	CASSIEPGGLAGVYNEQFF	TGTGCCAGTAGTATCGAACCTGGTGGACTAGCGGGAGTCTACAATGAGCAGTTCTTC
TRBJ1-1	.	.	TRBV5-6	CASSRTIIRDTEAFF	TGTGCCAGCAGCCGCACAATCATACGGGACACTGAAGCTTTCTTT
TRBJ1-1	once	TRBD1	TRBV5-1	CASSLQGAMDTEAFF	TGCGCCAGCAGCTTACAGGGGGCAATGGACACTGAAGCTTTCTTT
TRBJ1-2	.	.	TRBV14	CASSLSPDSLLGYGYTF	TGTGCCAGCAGCCTAAGCCCTGATAGCCTTTTGGGCTATGGCTACACCTTC
TRBJ1-6	.	.	TRBV9	CASSVGDNSPLHF	TGTGCCAGCAGCGTAGGGGATAATTCACCCCTCCACTTT
TRBJ2-7	few	.	TRBV13	CASSLGAGRISYEQYF	TGTGCCAGCAGCTTAGGGGCAGGGAGGATTTCCTACGAGCAGTACTTC
TRBJ1-6	few	.	TRBV7-8	CASSLRTPGSPLHF	TGTGCCAGCAGCCTAAGGACGCCAGGTTCACCCCTCCACTTT
TRBJ2-7	.	TRBD1	TRBV27	CASSLRSTGVQAYEQYF	TGTGCCAGCAGTCTAAGATCAACAGGGGTCCAAGCCTACGAGCAGTACTTC
TRBJ2-1	.	TRBD2	TRBV5-4	CASSLGGLAGGEQFF	TGTGCCAGCAGCTTGGGGGGACTAGCGGGAGGGGAGCAGTTCTTC
TRBJ2-3	.	.	TRBV11-3	CASSLSGGILGTQYF	TGTGCCAGCAGCTTGTCGGGGGGCATATTAGGCACGCAGTATTTT
TRBJ1-2	.	.	TRBV21-1	CASSKDRDRGTVNGYTF	TGTGCCAGCAGCAAAGACCGGGACAGGGGGACCGTTAATGGCTACACCTTC
TRBJ1-4	.	.	TRBV2	CASRALTGSDSTNEKLFF	TGTGCCAGCAGGGCACTCACCGGGTCGGACTCAACTAATGAAAAACTGTTTTTT
TRBJ2-3	once	TRBD2	TRBV29-1	CSVGGGADTQYF	TGCAGCGTTGGGGGGGGAGCAGATACGCAGTATTTT
TRBJ2-1	.	TRBD2	TRBV7-3	CASGWGAGYEQFF	TGTGCCAGCGGTTGGGGAGCGGGGTATGAGCAGTTCTTC
TRBJ1-4	.	.	TRBV4-1	CASSQETATNEKLFF	TGCGCCAGCAGCCAAGAGACAGCAACTAATGAAAAACTGTTTTTT
TRBJ2-1	once	.	TRBV19	CASNEDRSYNEQFF	TGTGCCAGTAATGAGGATCGATCCTACAATGAGCAGTTCTTC